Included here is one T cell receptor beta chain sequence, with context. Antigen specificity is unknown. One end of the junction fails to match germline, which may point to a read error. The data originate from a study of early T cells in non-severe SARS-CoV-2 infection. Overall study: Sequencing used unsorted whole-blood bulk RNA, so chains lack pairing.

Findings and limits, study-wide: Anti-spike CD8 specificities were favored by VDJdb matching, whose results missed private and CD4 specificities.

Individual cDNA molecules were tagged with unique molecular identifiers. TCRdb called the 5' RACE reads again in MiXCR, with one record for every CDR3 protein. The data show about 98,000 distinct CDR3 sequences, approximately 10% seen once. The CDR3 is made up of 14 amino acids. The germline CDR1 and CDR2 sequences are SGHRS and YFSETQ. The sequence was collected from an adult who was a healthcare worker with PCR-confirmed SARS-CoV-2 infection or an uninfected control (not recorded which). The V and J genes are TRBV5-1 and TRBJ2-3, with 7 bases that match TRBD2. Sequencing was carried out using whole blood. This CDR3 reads CASSLSGGTDTQYF. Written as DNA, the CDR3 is TGTGCCAGCAGCTTAAGCGGGGGCACAGATACGCAGTATTTT.